The 5 T cell receptor beta chains given below trace back to one sample, sequenced in a study of T cells in Graves' hyperthyroidism and ophthalmopathy. Researchers amplified the TCR beta CDR3 regions from RNA transcripts. The HTBI set primed first-round TCR CDR3 RT-PCR. Each CDR3 protein is one row after TCRdb ran MiXCR on the multiplex PCR reads. The data contain roughly 700,000 distinct CDR3 sequences, 15% to 20% of them singletons. Sample: blood. These receptors originate from a man aged 45-65 years with Graves' hyperthyroidism.

DNA of the CDR3: TGTGCCATCAGTGAGGTGGGAGAAGCGATGTTTGAGCAGTTCTTC. Encoded protein: CAISEVGEAMFEQFF. The chain recombines TRBV10-3 with TRBJ2-1; a weak D match, TRBD2 (5 bases). The CDR3 has 15 amino acids. The germline V gene encodes CDR1 ENHRY and CDR2 SYGVKD. Trimming took 2 bases from V and 9 from J, leaving 17 bases between them.

As concerns this clonotype: This sequence may be a read error, since a much larger clone differs from it by one base. The rearrangement uses TRBV6-2 or TRBV6-3 and TRBJ2-3; D perhaps matches TRBD2 (5 bases). CDR3 length: 16 amino acids. CDR1 and CDR2 from the germline V gene are MNHEY and SVGEGT. V lost 8 bases to trimming and J lost 2 bases, with 20 bases between them. The CDR3, as DNA: TGTGCCAGCGGCCCACGTCAGCGGAGACTCACAGATACGCAGTATTTT. It encodes CASGPRQRRLTDTQYF.

This clonotype was detected a few times. The rearrangement uses TRBV20-1 and TRBJ1-6, with D possibly being TRBD1 (6 bases). The CDR3 length is 13 residues. V was clipped by 3 bases and J by 10 bases, with 13 bases between them. Germline loops: CDR1 DFQATT, CDR2 SNEGSKA (reference sequence). CDR3 loop: CSARPGERSPLHF. CDR3 DNA: TGCAGTGCTAGGCCAGGGGAAAGATCACCCCTCCACTTT.

This clonotype was counted a few times. The chain recombines TRBV28 with TRBJ2-3; 9 bases align to TRBD2. From germline, CDR1 is MDHEN and CDR2 SYDVKM. CDR3 size: 19 residues. The V segment lost 2 bases and the J segment 3 bases; nucleotides outside the gene matches: 15. The CDR3 bases are TGTGCCAGCAGTTTAGAGGTAGCCCTAGCGGGAATTTCGACAGATACGCAGTATTTT. This encodes CASSLEVALAGISTDTQYF.

The rearrangement uses TRBV7-9 and TRBJ2-7, with TRBD1 as a possible D gene (5 bases). Germline CDR1 reads SEHNR; CDR2 reads FQNEAQ (reference sequence). The CDR3 is 15 residues long. With 1 base removed from V and 3 bases from J, the gap between germline ends came to 13 bases. CDR3 nucleotide sequence: TGTGCCAGCAGCTTAGGACAGCTTAAAGACTACGAGCAGTACTTC. It translates to CASSLGQLKDYEQYF.